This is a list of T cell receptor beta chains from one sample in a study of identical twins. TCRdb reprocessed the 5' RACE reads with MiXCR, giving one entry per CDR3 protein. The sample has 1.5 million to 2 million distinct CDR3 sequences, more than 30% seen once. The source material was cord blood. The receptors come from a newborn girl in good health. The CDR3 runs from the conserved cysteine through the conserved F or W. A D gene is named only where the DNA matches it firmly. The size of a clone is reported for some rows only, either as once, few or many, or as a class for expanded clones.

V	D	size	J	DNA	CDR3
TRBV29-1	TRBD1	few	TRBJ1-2	TGCAGCGTGGCGACAGGGGCTAACTATGGCTACACCTTC	CSVATGANYGYTF
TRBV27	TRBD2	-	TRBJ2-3	TGTGCCAGCAGATTGTTTTCTAGCGGGGGCACAGATACGCAGTATTTT	CASRLFSSGGTDTQYF
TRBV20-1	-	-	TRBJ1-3	TGCAGTGCTAGCACCCAGGGAAACACCATATATTTT	CSASTQGNTIYF
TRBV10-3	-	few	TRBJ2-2	TGTGCCATCAGTGCTCAAAGGACAATGAACACCGGGGAGCTGTTTTTT	CAISAQRTMNTGELFF
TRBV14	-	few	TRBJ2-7	TGTGCCAGCAGCCAAGATTTCAGAAGCGAGCAGTACTTC	CASSQDFRSEQYF
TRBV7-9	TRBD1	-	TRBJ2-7	TGTGCCAGCAGCCACATGACAGGGTTCCCCTACGAGCAGTACTTC	CASSHMTGFPYEQYF
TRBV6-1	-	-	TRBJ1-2	TGTGCCAGCGGAATGCGGGTTGGGTATGGCTACACCTTC	CASGMRVGYGYTF
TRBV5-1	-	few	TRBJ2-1	TGCGCCAGCAGCTTCGCCCACAACAATGAGCAGTTCTTC	CASSFAHNNEQFF
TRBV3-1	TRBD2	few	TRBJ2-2	TGTGCCAGCAGCCAAGAAGGACTAGCGGGGGTCACCGGGGAGCTGTTTTTT	CASSQEGLAGVTGELFF
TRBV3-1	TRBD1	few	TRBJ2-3	TGTGCCAGCAGCCCGCCGACAGGGGTGGCCACAGATACGCAGTATTTT	CASSPPTGVATDTQYF